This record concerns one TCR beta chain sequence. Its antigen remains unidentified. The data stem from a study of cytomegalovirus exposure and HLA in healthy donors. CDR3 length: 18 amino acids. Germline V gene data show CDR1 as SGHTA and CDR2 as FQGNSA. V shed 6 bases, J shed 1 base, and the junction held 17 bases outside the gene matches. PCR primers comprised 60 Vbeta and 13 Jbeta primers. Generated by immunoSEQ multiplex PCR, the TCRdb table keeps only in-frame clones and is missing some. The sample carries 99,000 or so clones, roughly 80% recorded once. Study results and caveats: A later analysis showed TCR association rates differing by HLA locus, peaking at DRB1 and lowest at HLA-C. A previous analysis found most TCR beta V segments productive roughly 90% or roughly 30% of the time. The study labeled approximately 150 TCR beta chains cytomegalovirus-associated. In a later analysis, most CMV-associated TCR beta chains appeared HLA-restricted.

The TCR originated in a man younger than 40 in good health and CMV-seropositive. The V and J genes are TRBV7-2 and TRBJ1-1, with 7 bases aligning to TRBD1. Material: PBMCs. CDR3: CASSSWAGGDVGNTEAFF. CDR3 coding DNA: TGTGCCAGCAGTTCTTGGGCAGGGGGAGATGTTGGGAACACTGAAGCTTTCTTT.